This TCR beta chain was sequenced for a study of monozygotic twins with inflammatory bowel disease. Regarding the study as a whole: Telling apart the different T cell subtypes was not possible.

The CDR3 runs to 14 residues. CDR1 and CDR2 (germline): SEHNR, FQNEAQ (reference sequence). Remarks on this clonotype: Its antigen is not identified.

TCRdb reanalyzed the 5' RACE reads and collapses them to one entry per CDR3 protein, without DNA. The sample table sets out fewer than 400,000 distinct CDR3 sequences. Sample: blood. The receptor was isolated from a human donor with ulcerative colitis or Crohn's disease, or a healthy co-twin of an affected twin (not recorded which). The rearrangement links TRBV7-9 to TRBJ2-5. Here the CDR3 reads CASTISGAKETQYF.